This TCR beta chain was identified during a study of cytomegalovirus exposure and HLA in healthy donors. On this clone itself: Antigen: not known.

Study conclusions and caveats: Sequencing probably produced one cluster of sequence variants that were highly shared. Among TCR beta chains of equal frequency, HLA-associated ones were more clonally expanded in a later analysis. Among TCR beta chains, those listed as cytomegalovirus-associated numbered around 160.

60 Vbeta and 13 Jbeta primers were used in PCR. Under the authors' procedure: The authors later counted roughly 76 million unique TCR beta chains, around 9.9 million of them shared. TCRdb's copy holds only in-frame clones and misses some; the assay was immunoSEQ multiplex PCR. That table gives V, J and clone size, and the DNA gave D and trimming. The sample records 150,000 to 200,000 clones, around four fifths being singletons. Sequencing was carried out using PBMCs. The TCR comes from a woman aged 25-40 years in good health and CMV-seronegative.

The DNA for the CDR3 is TGTGCCAGCAGCCCACAGGGTGGTGGCACTGAAGCTTTCTTT. Its protein is CASSPQGGGTEAFF. V gene TRBV5-5 combines with J gene TRBJ1-1, with D perhaps matching TRBD1 (6 bases). V lost 4 bases, J lost 4 bases, and 14 bases lay in between. Germline CDR1 reads SGHKS; CDR2 reads YYEKEE (reference sequence). The CDR3 is 14 amino acids.